The present T cell receptor beta chain was sequenced within a study of patients and donors after allogeneic stem cell transplantation. MiXCR, run by TCRdb on the RT-PCR reads, gives a single entry per CDR3 protein. The sample comprises tens of thousands of distinct CDR3 sequences, roughly 15% of which are singletons, and approximately 33% rests with the top ten. V lost 4 bases to trimming and J lost 5 bases; unmatched junction nucleotides: 4. Germline V gene sequence: CDR1 LGHDT, CDR2 YNNKEL (reference sequence). The CDR3 loop spans 15 amino acids. The sample holds a few counts of this clonotype. The sequence was collected from a human donor who was either an allogeneic HSCT recipient or a stem cell or donor lymphocyte infusion donor (not recorded which). It is not recorded whose cells these are; they may come from a transplant donor. The sample was blood, either unsorted or a sorted T cell fraction (not recorded which). V is TRBV3-1 and J is TRBJ1-5, with 11 bases fitting TRBD1. The CDR3, as DNA: TGTGCCAGCAGCCCGGGACAGGGGGGAGATCAGCCCCAGCATTTT. Amino acid sequence: CASSPGQGGDQPQHF.